The 15 T cell receptor beta chains below all came from one sample that was sequenced in a study of cytotoxic CD8 clonotypes in ibrutinib-treated CLL. Sequencing used immunoSEQ multiplex PCR; TCRdb keeps in-frame clones, though not all of them. The sample has some 80,000 clones, roughly 77% seen once; the top ten hold nearly 5%. The material sequenced was PBMCs, taken after 12 months of ibrutinib treatment. These TCRs come from a human donor with chronic lymphocytic leukemia.

The chain combines TRBV6-1 with TRBJ1-2, with D possibly being TRBD1 (5 bases). Between the trimmed V and J ends, which lost 3 bases and 2 bases, there was a span of 10 bases. The CDR3 spans 14 residues. Germline CDR1 reads MNHNS; CDR2 reads SASEGT. The CDR3 region is CASSEDGGNYGYTF. Here the CDR3 DNA reads TGTGCCAGCAGTGAGGACGGGGGGAACTATGGCTACACCTTC.

This CDR3 reads CAISGAGQGQETQYF. CDR3 in DNA: TGTGCCATCAGTGGGGCCGGACAGGGGCAAGAGACCCAGTACTTC. This chain joins TRBV10-3 and TRBJ2-5, with 9 bases fitting TRBD1. CDR3 length: 15 amino acids. The germline V gene has CDR1 ENHRY and CDR2 SYGVKD. The trim removed 4 bases at V and 2 bases at J, leaving 5 bases unmatched.

The rearrangement uses TRBV10-3 and TRBJ1-3; D is unresolved. Trimming removed 8 bases at V and 4 bases at J, with 9 bases between. Germline V gene lookup returns CDR1 ENHRY and CDR2 SYGVKD. The CDR3 is 12 amino acids. The CDR3 here is CAIGASGNTIYF. The DNA of the CDR3 is TGTGCCATCGGTGCCAGCGGAAACACCATATATTTT.

This clone was seen a single time. J is TRBJ2-1 and V is TRBV7-9; 9 nucleotides align to TRBD2. Germline trimming cut 5 bases from V and 9 bases from J; bases unmatched to any gene: 17. The CDR3 is 17 amino acids. Germline lookup yields CDR1 SEHNR and CDR2 FQNEAQ (reference sequence). The CDR3 coding sequence is TGTGCCAGCAGCCCCTCTGGGGCCGTTAGCGGGAGTGGTGAGCAGTTCTTC. The encoded protein is CASSPSGAVSGSGEQFF.

The V call is TRBV30, the J call TRBJ1-2, with D unclear. Germline V gene lookup returns CDR1 GTSNPN and CDR2 SVGIG (reference sequence). V was cut by 8 bases and J by 8 bases, with 15 bases left in between. The CDR3 is 11 residues long. CDR3 sequence (DNA): TGTGCCGTTAAGCCAGCGTCCGGCTACACCTTC. This translates into CAVKPASGYTF.

This chain links TRBV19 with TRBJ1-5; possibly TRBD1 for D (6 bases). Germline V lookup: CDR1 LNHDA, CDR2 SQIVND (reference sequence). The CDR3 runs to 17 residues. V was shortened by 3 bases and J by 0 bases, with 15 bases between the two germline ends. CDR3 protein: CASSIPTGSYSNQPQHF. The CDR3 nucleotides read TGTGCCAGTAGTATCCCAACAGGGTCATATAGCAATCAGCCCCAGCATTTT. The complete variable domain, with remaining parts taken from reference TRBV19 and TRBJ1-5, reads DGGITQSPKYLFRKEGQNVTLSCEQNLNHDAMYWYRQDPGQGLRLIYYSQIVNDFQKGDIAEGYSVSREKKESFPLTVTSAQKNPTAFYLCASSIPTGSYSNQPQHFGDGTRLSIL.

The CDR3 region is CASSFTGGLNTEAFF. The CDR3 DNA reads TGTGCCAGCAGCTTCACAGGGGGCCTGAACACTGAAGCTTTCTTT. The J gene is TRBJ1-1, the V gene TRBV7-2; 9 nucleotides agree with TRBD1. The CDR3 covers 15 residues. V shed 3 bases, J shed 0 bases, and the junction held 2 bases outside the gene matches. The germline V gene encodes CDR1 SGHTA and CDR2 FQGNSA.

The chain uses TRBV29-1 and TRBJ2-7; 7 positions match TRBD1. The V gene's germline CDR1 is SQVTM and CDR2 ANQGSEA. The ends lost 3 bases at V and 6 bases at J; junction bases unmatched: 17. This CDR3 comprises 16 residues. The CDR3 loop is CSVDFTSRGGRSEQYF. As DNA, the CDR3 is TGCAGCGTTGATTTTACTTCGAGAGGGGGCAGGAGCGAGCAGTACTTC.

The rearrangement links TRBV7-6 to TRBJ2-3; 7 bases agree with TRBD2. CDR3 length equals 14 residues. Unmatched junction bases numbered 19, after V lost 7 bases and J lost 15 bases. CDR1 and CDR2 (germline): SGHVS, FNYEAQ. Here the CDR3 DNA reads TGTGCCAGCACCCTTCTCGGGGGGTCGACTCCCTCCTATTTT. Protein: CASTLLGGSTPSYF.

The chain joins TRBV9 to TRBJ1-4, with TRBD1 as a possible D gene (5 bases). Germline CDR1 is SGDLS and CDR2 is YYNGEE. CDR3 length: 14 residues. The V end was cut by 4 bases, the J end by 7 bases, with 14 bases between. The CDR3: CASSPTGEPEKLFF. Written as DNA, the CDR3 is TGTGCCAGCAGCCCCACGGGGGAACCTGAAAAACTGTTTTTT.

The chain links TRBV4-1 to TRBJ1-2; D not resolved. This CDR3 contains 16 residues. Germline V CDR1 and CDR2: MGHRA, YSYEKL. Trimming removed 5 bases from V and 4 bases from J, with 20 bases in between. CDR3 sequence (DNA): TGCGCCAGCAGCAGATGTGAGAACCGAAAGACCTATGGCTACACCTTC. It codes for CASSRCENRKTYGYTF.

This sequence joins TRBV28 and TRBJ2-1; D possibly matches TRBD1 or TRBD2 (6 bases each). The CDR3 is 11 residues long. Trimming took 8 bases from V and 10 from J, leaving 12 bases between them. In germline, CDR1 is MDHEN, CDR2 SYDVKM. The CDR3: CASLGGREQFF. The CDR3 bases are TGTGCCAGCCTTGGGGGGCGGGAGCAGTTCTTC.

With regard to this clone: The junction differs from germline at one of its ends, possibly a read error. This sequence joins TRBV7-7 and TRBJ2-5; 9 bases are shared with TRBD2. Germline loops: CDR1 SSHAT, CDR2 FNYEAQ (reference sequence). The CDR3 loop spans 15 amino acids. The CDR3 loop reads CASSPSGTPQETQYF. In DNA form, the CDR3 reads TGTGCTAGCAGCCCTAGCGGGACCCCCCAAGAGACCCAGTACTTC.

The genes are TRBV21-1 and TRBJ1-6. TRBV21-1 is described as a pseudogene. This CDR3 contains 17 residues. This CDR3 reads CASSGPHRTSMASPLHF. CDR3 nucleotide sequence: TGTGCCAGCAGCGGACCTCATAGGACCAGCATGGCCTCACCCCTCCACTTT.

The table lists this clone with a few counts. The V and J genes are TRBV28 and TRBJ1-6; D is perhaps TRBD1 (5 bases). CDR1 MDHEN and CDR2 SYDVKM come from the germline V gene. The CDR3 is 16 residues long. Trimming cost V 1 base and J 6 bases, with 13 bases left between them. The CDR3 bases are TGTGCCAGCAGTTTATCTGGGACGGTGCCTAATTCACCCCTCCACTTT. Amino acid sequence: CASSLSGTVPNSPLHF.